This TCR beta chain was profiled in a study of T cell changes during pregnancy in multiple sclerosis. Generated by immunoSEQ multiplex PCR, the TCRdb table keeps only in-frame clones and is missing some. The sample has some 14,000 clones; approximately 80% are singletons. Sequences were derived from CD8+ T cells from peripheral blood mononuclear cells, sampled after pregnancy. The sequence derives from a female donor in good health, enrolled as a control in a pregnancy study.

CDR3 sequence (DNA): TGTGCCAGCAGTTTAGGGCTAGCGAATGAGCAGTTCTTC. Translated, it gives CASSLGLANEQFF. The J gene is TRBJ2-1, the V gene TRBV27, with TRBD2 as a possible D gene (6 bases). The CDR3 covers 13 residues. V dropped 2 bases and J dropped 7 bases, with 9 bases sitting between them. Per germline, CDR1 MNHEY and CDR2 SMNVEV (reference sequence).